This entry lists 18 T cell receptor beta chains sequenced from one sample in a study of metastatic and nonmetastatic thyroid tumors. With MiXCR, TCRdb reprocessed the PCR reads. This table holds 8,000 to 10,000 clones, 20% to 25% found once. No patient had received any treatment before thyroid surgery. Sample: adjacent normal tissue. The source of these receptors is a female donor with papillary thyroid cancer or a benign thyroid nodule (not recorded which). Some clones in this sample may be carry-over from other donors' samples.

This clone came up a few times. The rearrangement uses TRBV12-3 or TRBV12-4 and TRBJ2-7; D is ambiguous. The CDR3 is 12 amino acids. V lost 3 bases, J lost 5 bases, and 8 bases lay in between. The CDR3 loop is CASSFSRNEQYF. The CDR3 DNA sequence: TGTGCCAGCAGTTTTTCCAGGAACGAGCAGTACTTC.

On this clone: A much bigger clone sits one base away, suggesting this may be a read error. The J gene is TRBJ2-4, the V gene TRBV10-3; 10 positions agree with TRBD2. This CDR3 has 15 amino acids. Per the germline V gene, CDR1 is ENHRY and CDR2 is SYGVKD. The CDR3: CAISDLAGVENMQYF. The CDR3 DNA sequence: TGTGCCATCAGTGATCTAGCGGGAGTTGAAAACATGCAGTACTTC.

Only a few counts were recorded for this clone. An end of the junction does not agree with germline; a read error may underlie this. The V and J genes are TRBV6-6 and TRBJ1-2; the D is unclear. Germline CDR1 is MNHNY and CDR2 is SVGAGI (reference sequence). The CDR3 has 16 amino acids. CDR3 sequence reads: CASSYGPKNTNYSYTF. CDR3 DNA: TGTGCCAGCAGTTACGGACCGAAGAACACAAACTATAGCTACACCTTC.

In this sample, this clone turned up many times. V is TRBV7-3 and J is TRBJ1-1, with D possibly matching TRBD1 (5 bases). V gave up 0 bases and J gave up 1 base, with 9 bases separating them. The germline V gene encodes CDR1 SGHTA and CDR2 FQGTGA. The CDR3 totals 15 residues. This CDR3 is CASSLTGRENTEAFF. CDR3 nucleotide sequence: TGTGCCAGCAGCTTAACCGGCAGGGAGAACACTGAAGCTTTCTTT.

In this sample, this clone is medium-sized. This rearrangement joins TRBV6-1 to TRBJ2-5; D perhaps matches TRBD2 (5 bases). CDR1 is MNHNS and CDR2 is SASEGT in the germline V gene. The V end lost 11 bases, the J end lost 7 bases, and 17 bases lay between the germline ends. This CDR3 has 12 residues. In DNA, the CDR3 is TGTGCCGTACACTCGGGGTATGGGACCCAGTACTTC. Translating it yields CAVHSGYGTQYF.

The V and J genes are TRBV6-6 and TRBJ1-6; D not resolved. Trimming shortened V by 0 bases and J by 10 bases, and 10 bases separated the two germline ends. The CDR3 runs to 14 residues. CDR1 MNHNY and CDR2 SVGAGI come from the germline V gene (reference sequence). In DNA, the CDR3 is TGTGCCAGCAGTTACTCGCGGGTGCAATCACCCCTCCACTTT. Translation gives CASSYSRVQSPLHF.

The chain links TRBV12-3 or TRBV12-4 to TRBJ1-5, with 8 positions matching TRBD1. The CDR3 loop spans 15 amino acids. The V segment lost 6 bases and the J segment 4 bases; nucleotides outside the gene matches: 8. The CDR3 protein is CASSRTGLLNQPQHF. In nucleotides, the CDR3 is TGTGCCAGCAGCCGGACAGGGTTGCTGAATCAGCCCCAGCATTTT.

This clone is categorized as medium-sized. CDR3 DNA: TGCGCCAGCAGCTTGGAAGGGACCGGGGCCAACGTCCTGACTTTC. This translates into CASSLEGTGANVLTF. The chain couples TRBV5-1 to TRBJ2-6; D possibly uses TRBD1 or TRBD2 (5 bases each). The CDR3 extends over 15 amino acids. Germline V CDR1 and CDR2: SGHRS, YFSETQ. V was trimmed by 0 bases and J by 4 bases, leaving 8 bases between them.

This chain connects TRBV20-1 to TRBJ1-2, with D possibly matching TRBD1 (6 bases). The CDR3 has 14 amino acids. Germline V gene sequence: CDR1 DFQATT, CDR2 SNEGSKA (reference sequence). Trimming took off 5 bases at V and 3 bases at J, with 16 bases between the two ends. Here the CDR3 DNA reads TGCAGTGCTGGGGGCTTTGGGGACTACTATGGCTACACCTTC. Its protein is CSAGGFGDYYGYTF.

This clone was recorded many times. The J gene is TRBJ2-6, the V gene TRBV6-6; 15 nucleotides agree with TRBD2. V shed 6 bases and J 1 base; nucleotides not matched to a gene: 13. The CDR3 loop spans 21 amino acids. Germline V gene sequence: CDR1 MNHNY, CDR2 SVGAGI (reference sequence). The CDR3, as DNA: TGTGCCAGCAGACCCGGACTAGCGGGAGGGCCCAAGTGGTCTGGGGCCAACGTCCTGACTTTC. Residues: CASRPGLAGGPKWSGANVLTF.

Details on this clone: A junction end diverges from the germline sequence, so it may reflect a read error. The chain has TRBV19 and TRBJ2-2; perhaps TRBD2 as D (5 bases). Germline V gene data show CDR1 as LNHDA and CDR2 as SQIVND (reference sequence). The CDR3 is 14 amino acids. CDR3 DNA sequence: TGTGTCAGTAGTATTCACAGAAACACCGGGGAGCTATTTTTT. Translating gives CVSSIHRNTGELFF.

This clone counts as medium-sized. V and J are TRBV6-1 and TRBJ2-2, with a possible D match to TRBD1 (5 bases). There are 17 residues in the CDR3. Germline-derived CDR1 and CDR2 are MNHNS and SASEGT. V was clipped by 4 bases and J by 1 base, with 16 bases between them. The CDR3 sequence: CASSGLLPGLNTGELFF. The CDR3 region has the DNA TGTGCCAGCAGTGGCTTGCTTCCAGGGTTGAACACCGGGGAGCTGTTTTTT.

The CDR3 DNA is TGTGCCAGCAGCTCGGAACAGGGCTATGGCTACACCTTC. Translated, it gives CASSSEQGYGYTF. The V gene is TRBV7-9, the J gene TRBJ1-2; possibly TRBD1 for D (6 bases). Trimming stripped 4 bases from V and 4 bases from J, with 10 bases between. CDR3 length equals 13 residues. The germline V gene has CDR1 SEHNR and CDR2 FQNEAQ (reference sequence).

Note on this clone: Germline is not matched at one junction end, which may reflect a read error. The chain combines TRBV6-1 with TRBJ1-3; TRBD1 is a possible D gene (6 bases). The CDR3 runs 14 residues. Germline-derived CDR1 and CDR2 are MNHNS and SASEGT. As DNA, the CDR3 is TGTGCCAGCAGCAGGGACAACTCTGGAAACACCATAGACTTT. It specifies CASSRDNSGNTIDF.

This clone was detected once. One junction end disagrees with the germline gene, perhaps due to a read error. The chain uses TRBV20-1 and TRBJ2-3, with 7 positions matching TRBD1. Germline assignment: CDR1 DFQATT and CDR2 SNEGSKA (reference sequence). CDR3 length equals 13 residues. This chain's CDR3 is CSAILMGTDTQYF. As DNA, the CDR3 is TGCAGTGCTATTCTTATGGGGACAGATACACAGTATTTT.

This clone appeared many times. The chain employs TRBV5-4 and TRBJ2-1; no firm D call. The CDR3 covers 13 residues. Germline CDR1 SGHNT, CDR2 YYREEE (reference sequence). Trimming removed 4 bases at V and 10 bases at J, with 15 bases between. CDR3 sequence: CASSPGPGREQFF. DNA for the CDR3: TGTGCCAGCAGCCCAGGACCCGGCCGAGAGCAGTTCTTC.

This clone was recorded at least ten times. V gene TRBV6-1 combines with J gene TRBJ1-5; no clear D gene. Germline CDR1 and CDR2: MNHNS and SASEGT. The CDR3 covers 15 residues. With 7 bases removed from V and 1 base from J, the gap between germline ends came to 14 bases. CDR3 in DNA: TGTGCCAGCACCTCGAGGGAGAGAAGCAATCAGCCCCAGCATTTT. Amino acids: CASTSRERSNQPQHF.

This clone turned up a few times. The genes are TRBV6-1 and TRBJ1-3; the D is unclear. Trimming pared 5 bases from V and 4 bases from J, leaving 12 bases between. CDR3 size: 14 residues. From germline, CDR1 is MNHNS and CDR2 SASEGT. CDR3 DNA: TGTGCCAGCAGTATAACAGCACACGGAAACACCATATATTTT. Protein: CASSITAHGNTIYF.